The 25 T cell receptor beta chains listed next were all sequenced from one sample in a study of identical twins. A single record per CDR3 protein comes from TCRdb applying MiXCR to the 5' RACE reads. The sample lists roughly 500,000 distinct CDR3 sequences, around 20% seen once, with 0.91% in the top ten. A further study also used this sample, focusing on T cells expressing NK-cell markers.

Sequenced input: CD4+ T cells sorted from blood. All receptors come from a woman aged 18-30 years in good health.

The J gene is TRBJ2-1, the V gene TRBV7-9, with 7 bases fitting TRBD1. Per the germline V gene, CDR1 is SEHNR and CDR2 is FQNEAQ (reference sequence). Trimming removed 3 bases from V and 5 bases from J; junction bases left unmatched: 7. The CDR3 is made up of 15 amino acids. CDR3 in amino acids: CASSFWGQYNNEQFF. For the CDR3, the DNA is TGTGCCAGCAGCTTTTGGGGACAGTATAACAATGAGCAGTTCTTC.

This clonotype was seen a handful of times. This chain links TRBV5-5 with TRBJ2-1, with D maybe TRBD2 (6 bases). Trimming took off 4 bases at V and 2 bases at J, with 13 bases between the two ends. The CDR3 is 15 residues long. Germline V gene lookup returns CDR1 SGHKS and CDR2 YYEKEE (reference sequence). Written as DNA, the CDR3 is TGTGCCAGCAGCCCCCTAGCGTCTACCTACAATGAGCAGTTCTTC. Its translation is CASSPLASTYNEQFF.

This chain uses TRBV7-2 with TRBJ2-1, with D unresolved. V lost 4 bases and J 5 bases, leaving 6 bases between the germline ends. Germline V gives CDR1 SGHTA, CDR2 FQGNSA. This CDR3 has 12 residues. DNA of the CDR3: TGTGCCAGCAGCTCCCGGCACAATGAGCAGTTCTTC. Protein sequence: CASSSRHNEQFF.

This clonotype came up a few times. The chain employs TRBV19 and TRBJ2-3; TRBD2 agrees at 7 bases. V trimming: 7 bases; J trimming: 5 bases; junction bases outside the gene matches: 6. The V gene's germline CDR1 is LNHDA and CDR2 SQIVND (reference sequence). The CDR3 loop spans 13 amino acids. CDR3 sequence (DNA): TGTGCCAGTAATCAGCGGGGACGAGATACGCAGTATTTT. Its protein is CASNQRGRDTQYF.

The genes are TRBV20-1 and TRBJ1-1, with D perhaps matching TRBD1 (6 bases). The CDR3 contains 13 residues. Germline V lookup: CDR1 DFQATT, CDR2 SNEGSKA (reference sequence). The V end lost 4 bases, the J end lost 1 base, and 10 bases lay between the germline ends. The CDR3 loop reads CSATQGQNTEAFF. Written as DNA, the CDR3 is TGCAGTGCTACACAGGGACAGAACACTGAAGCTTTCTTT.

This clonotype was found a few times. The chain has TRBV7-2 and TRBJ2-1, with 13 bases identical to TRBD2. V was clipped by 6 bases and J by 4 bases; unmatched bases: 6. CDR3 length: 16 amino acids. CDR1 is SGHTA, CDR2 FQGNSA, per germline. Written as DNA, the CDR3 is TGTGCCAGCAGGGCCGGACTAGCGGGAGTGTACAATGAGCAGTTCTTC. This sequence encodes CASRAGLAGVYNEQFF.

This clonotype has at least ten counts. The gene calls are TRBV5-1 and TRBJ2-1; TRBD1 is a possible D gene (5 bases). The germline V gene has CDR1 SGHRS and CDR2 YFSETQ. Trimming removed 2 bases from V and 5 bases from J, with 8 bases in between. The CDR3 is 13 amino acids. CDR3: CASSLGQHNEQFF. DNA for the CDR3: TGCGCCAGCAGCTTAGGACAACACAATGAGCAGTTCTTC. Full variable domain (remainder filled in from reference TRBV5-1 and TRBJ2-1): KAGVTQTPRYLIKTRGQQVTLSCSPISGHRSVSWYQQTPGQGLQFLFEYFSETQRNKGNFPGRFSGRQFSNSRSEMNVSTLELGDSALYLCASSLGQHNEQFFGPGTRLTVL.

The rearrangement links TRBV2 to TRBJ2-7; D is unresolved. This CDR3 comprises 14 residues. CDR1 and CDR2 from the germline V gene are SNHLY and FYNNEI. V was trimmed by 5 bases and J by 4 bases, leaving 15 bases between them. In DNA, the CDR3 is TGTGCCAGCAGTCCACAAACAAACCTATACGAGCAGTACTTC. Its translation is CASSPQTNLYEQYF.

This clonotype was picked up a small number of times. This sequence joins TRBV12-3 or TRBV12-4 and TRBJ2-7, with 7 bases identical to TRBD1. The CDR3 length is 16 residues. J lost 6 bases, V lost 6 bases, and 17 bases had no gene match. The CDR3 nucleotides read TGTGCCAGCAGCCAACCCTTCCGTGACAGGGCCCCCGAGCAGTACTTC. Translation gives CASSQPFRDRAPEQYF.

The rearrangement joins TRBV25-1 to TRBJ1-4, with a weak D call TRBD1 (6 bases). Germline CDR1 and CDR2: MGHDK and SYGVNS. The CDR3 covers 14 residues. The ends were cut back, 1 base at V and 12 bases at J, with 15 bases in the middle. CDR3 sequence: CASSEWDSGGQLFF. The CDR3 coding sequence is TGTGCCAGCAGTGAATGGGACTCGGGGGGCCAACTGTTTTTT.

The chain couples TRBV5-1 to TRBJ1-1, with D unresolved. There are 14 residues in the CDR3. Germline lookup yields CDR1 SGHRS and CDR2 YFSETQ. V dropped 0 bases and J dropped 4 bases, with 10 bases sitting between them. The CDR3, as DNA: TGCGCCAGCAGCTTGGAGGAGGTAGGCACTGAAGCTTTCTTT. Translated, it gives CASSLEEVGTEAFF.

The chain is built from TRBV5-6 and TRBJ1-2, with D unresolved. CDR1 SGHDT and CDR2 YYEEEE come from the germline V gene. V lost 0 bases to trimming and J lost 3 bases, with 9 bases between them. The CDR3 length is 14 residues. The CDR3 protein is CASSLAGGYYGYTF. As DNA, the CDR3 is TGTGCCAGCAGCTTGGCCGGCGGCTACTATGGCTACACCTTC.

In its sample, this clonotype was seen a few times. This chain joins TRBV12-5 and TRBJ2-2, with D unresolved. V was cut by 2 bases and J by 6 bases, with 10 bases left in between. This CDR3 is built from 14 residues. Germline CDR1 is LGHNT and CDR2 is FRNRAP. CDR3 amino acids: CASGLTTKAGELFF. The CDR3 region has the DNA TGTGCTAGTGGTTTGACTACGAAGGCCGGGGAGCTGTTTTTT.

The chain has TRBV12-3 or TRBV12-4 and TRBJ1-1; unclear D gene. CDR3 length: 15 amino acids. The V gene lost 0 bases and the J gene lost 1 base, with 9 bases spanning the gap. CDR3 protein: CASSLASSGNTEAFF. The CDR3 coding sequence is TGTGCCAGCAGTTTAGCGAGCTCCGGGAACACTGAAGCTTTCTTT.

This chain joins TRBV29-1 and TRBJ2-7, with 11 bases lining up with TRBD1. The V gene's germline CDR1 is SQVTM and CDR2 ANQGSEA. V lost 4 bases, J lost 2 bases, and 4 bases stayed unmatched. This CDR3 region has 14 residues. The CDR3 DNA reads TGCAGCGTTGGGGACAGGGGGATCCCCTACGAGCAGTACTTC. Its protein product is CSVGDRGIPYEQYF.

This clonotype was recorded at least ten times. The J gene is TRBJ1-6, the V gene TRBV6-1; no clear D. V lost 7 bases, J lost 3 bases, and 10 bases lay in between. This CDR3 is built from 14 residues. Germline-derived CDR1 and CDR2 are MNHNS and SASEGT. CDR3 sequence reads: CASTPGLYNSPLHF. The CDR3 DNA sequence: TGTGCCAGCACCCCGGGCCTCTATAATTCACCCCTCCACTTT.

This chain joins TRBV9 and TRBJ2-3, with D unclear. CDR1 and CDR2 (germline): SGDLS, YYNGEE. CDR3 length: 16 residues. The V end was cut by 4 bases, the J end by 4 bases, with 19 bases between. This CDR3 is CASSPTGQSRPDTQYF. In nucleotides, the CDR3 is TGTGCCAGCAGCCCCACCGGCCAGAGTCGGCCAGATACGCAGTATTTT.

This clonotype was observed a handful of times. The rearrangement links TRBV29-1 to TRBJ1-1; tentative D call: TRBD1 (5 bases). The CDR3 sequence is 13 residues long. The V and J ends lost 1 base and 5 bases respectively, with 11 bases between them. Germline V gene sequence: CDR1 SQVTM, CDR2 ANQGSEA. CDR3 sequence: CSVEAGGGTEAFF. The DNA for the CDR3 is TGCAGCGTTGAAGCGGGGGGTGGGACTGAAGCTTTCTTT. Combining the CDR3 with reference TRBV29-1 and TRBJ1-1 gives the whole variable domain SAVISQKPSRDICQRGTSLTIQCQVDSQVTMMFWYRQQPGQSLTLIATANQGSEATYESGFVIDKFPISRPNLTFSTLTVSNMSPEDSSIYLCSVEAGGGTEAFFGQGTRLTVV.

This rearrangement joins TRBV20-1 to TRBJ2-5; D is perhaps TRBD2 (6 bases). Deletions cut 3 bases from V and 1 base from J, with 9 bases between. The CDR3 has 13 amino acids. Germline loops: CDR1 DFQATT, CDR2 SNEGSKA (reference sequence). The DNA of the CDR3 is TGCAGTGCTAGGAGACTAGTCCAAGAGACCCAGTACTTC. Protein: CSARRLVQETQYF.

On this clonotype: A much larger clone lies one base from this, so it may be a read error. The rearrangement links TRBV10-3 to TRBJ2-1, with D maybe TRBD2 (6 bases). V lost 5 bases and J 4 bases, leaving 24 bases between the germline ends. CDR1 is ENHRY and CDR2 is SYGVKD in the germline V gene. The CDR3 sequence is 18 residues long. CDR3: CAISLFELGAGTYNEQFF. The CDR3 nucleotides are TGTGCCATCAGTTTGTTTGAACTAGGGGCAGGGACTTACAATGAGCAGTTCTTC.

This clonotype has a handful of counts. This chain uses TRBV7-2 with TRBJ2-1; no firm D call. The CDR3 extends over 13 amino acids. Germline V gene lookup returns CDR1 SGHTA and CDR2 FQGNSA. Trimming took 3 bases from V and 8 from J, leaving 11 bases between them. The CDR3 region has the DNA TGTGCCAGCAGCTTTAAATTCAAGGATGAGCAGTTCTTC. Translating gives CASSFKFKDEQFF.

This chain joins TRBV20-1 and TRBJ2-2, with D perhaps assigned TRBD1 or TRBD2 (5 bases each). Deletions cut 3 bases from V and 0 bases from J, with 8 bases between. This CDR3 is 14 amino acids long. Germline V lookup: CDR1 DFQATT, CDR2 SNEGSKA (reference sequence). In nucleotides, the CDR3 is TGCAGTGCTAGTCGGGGCGCGAACACCGGGGAGCTGTTTTTT. As protein: CSASRGANTGELFF.

V usage is TRBV15 and J usage is TRBJ2-3; 8 positions match TRBD1. CDR3 length equals 14 residues. After removal of 3 bases from V and 3 bases from J, the junction contained 2 bases not matched to a gene. The V gene's germline CDR1 is LNHNV and CDR2 YYDKDF (reference sequence). Here the CDR3 DNA reads TGTGCCACCAGCAGGCGACAGGGGACAGATACGCAGTATTTT. Its translation: CATSRRQGTDTQYF.

The CDR3 sequence is CASSPEGFTKTTEAFF. The CDR3 DNA follows: TGTGCCAGCAGTCCGGAGGGATTTACTAAAACGACTGAAGCTTTCTTT. The chain joins TRBV12-3 or TRBV12-4 to TRBJ1-1; D gene unclear. Trimming cost V 5 bases and J 5 bases, with 21 bases left between them. The CDR3 loop spans 16 amino acids.

Only a few counts were recorded for this clonotype. This chain links TRBV4-2 with TRBJ2-7; D might be TRBD2 (6 bases). CDR1 is LGHNA and CDR2 is YNFKEQ in the germline V gene. The CDR3 covers 16 residues. V dropped 1 base and J dropped 0 bases, with 13 bases sitting between them. The CDR3: CASSQGGGTPSYEQYF. As DNA, the CDR3 is TGTGCCAGCAGCCAAGGTGGAGGGACTCCCTCCTACGAGCAGTACTTC.